This T cell receptor beta chain was recorded in a study of T cell responses to AZD1222 COVID-19 vaccine. Regarding this clone: Its target is unknown.

The study's findings and limits: Reports indicate that nearly half of spike-specific TCRs are directed at unmutated variant regions. The number of AZD1222 recipients seropositive at baseline was only six. The breadth and depth of Spike-specific TCRs increased once two AZD1222 doses had been given. White British people made up most donors, females outnumbered males, and clonal diversity was possibly underestimated.

Assay used: immunoSEQ multiplex PCR; TCRdb lists only in-frame clones, some missing. The sample has 95,000 to 150,000 clones, roughly 84% seen once. V gave up 0 bases and J gave up 10 bases, with 17 bases separating them. Germline loops: CDR1 SGDLS, CDR2 YYNGEE. This CDR3 is 16 amino acids long. The chain uses TRBV9 and TRBJ1-6; D is ambiguous. This receptor was obtained from an adult in good health. The material sequenced was peripheral blood, taken on day 0 of AZD1222 vaccination. The CDR3 sequence is CASSVASGAQRSPLHF. The CDR3 DNA is TGTGCCAGCAGCGTAGCGTCGGGCGCCCAAAGGTCACCCCTCCACTTT. The complete variable domain, with remaining parts taken from reference TRBV9 and TRBJ1-6, reads DSGVTQTPKHLITATGQRVTLRCSPRSGDLSVYWYQQSLDQGLQFLIQYYNGEERAKGNILERFSAQQFPDLHSELNLSSLELGDSALYFCASSVASGAQRSPLHFGNGTRLTVT.